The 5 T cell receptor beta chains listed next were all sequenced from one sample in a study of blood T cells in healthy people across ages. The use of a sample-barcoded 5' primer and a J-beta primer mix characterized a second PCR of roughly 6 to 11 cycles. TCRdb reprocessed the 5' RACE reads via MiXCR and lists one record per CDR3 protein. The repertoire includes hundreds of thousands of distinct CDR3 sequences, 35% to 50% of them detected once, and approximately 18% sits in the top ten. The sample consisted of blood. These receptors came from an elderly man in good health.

This chain's CDR3 is CATSDNPETQYF. The CDR3 DNA reads TGTGCCACCAGTGATAACCCTGAGACCCAGTACTTC. V gene TRBV24-1 combines with J gene TRBJ2-5; D not certain. The germline V gene encodes CDR1 KGHDR and CDR2 SFDVKD. V lost 3 bases, J lost 5 bases, and 6 bases lay in between. This CDR3 comprises 12 residues.

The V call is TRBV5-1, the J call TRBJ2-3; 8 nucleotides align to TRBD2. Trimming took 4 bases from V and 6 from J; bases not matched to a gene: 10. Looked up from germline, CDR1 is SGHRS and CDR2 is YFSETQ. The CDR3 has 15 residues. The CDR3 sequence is CASSPSAGGGDTQYF. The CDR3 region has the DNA TGCGCCAGCAGCCCCTCGGCGGGGGGAGGGGATACGCAGTATTTT.

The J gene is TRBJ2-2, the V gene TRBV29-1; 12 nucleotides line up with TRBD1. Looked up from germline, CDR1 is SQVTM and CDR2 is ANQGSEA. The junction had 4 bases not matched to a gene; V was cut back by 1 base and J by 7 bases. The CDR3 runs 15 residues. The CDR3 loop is CSVEAGTGGHGELFF. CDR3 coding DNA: TGCAGCGTTGAAGCGGGGACAGGGGGCCACGGGGAGCTGTTTTTT.

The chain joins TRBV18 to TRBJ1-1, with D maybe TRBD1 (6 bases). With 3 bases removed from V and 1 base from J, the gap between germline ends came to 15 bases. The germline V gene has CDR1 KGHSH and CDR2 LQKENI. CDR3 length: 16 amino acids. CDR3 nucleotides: TGTGCCAGCTCACCCCGTTACAACAGGGCGAACACTGAAGCTTTCTTT. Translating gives CASSPRYNRANTEAFF. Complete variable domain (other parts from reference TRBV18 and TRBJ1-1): NAGVMQNPRHLVRRRGQEARLRCSPMKGHSHVYWYRQLPEEGLKFMVYLQKENIIDESGMPKERFSAEFPKEGPSILRIQQVVRGDSAAYFCASSPRYNRANTEAFFGQGTRLTVV.

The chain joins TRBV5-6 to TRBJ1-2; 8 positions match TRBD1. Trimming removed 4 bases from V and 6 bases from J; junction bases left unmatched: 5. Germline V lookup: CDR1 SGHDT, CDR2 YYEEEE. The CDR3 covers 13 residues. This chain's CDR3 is CASSRTGKNGYTF. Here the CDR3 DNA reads TGTGCCAGCAGCCGGACAGGGAAAAATGGCTACACCTTC.